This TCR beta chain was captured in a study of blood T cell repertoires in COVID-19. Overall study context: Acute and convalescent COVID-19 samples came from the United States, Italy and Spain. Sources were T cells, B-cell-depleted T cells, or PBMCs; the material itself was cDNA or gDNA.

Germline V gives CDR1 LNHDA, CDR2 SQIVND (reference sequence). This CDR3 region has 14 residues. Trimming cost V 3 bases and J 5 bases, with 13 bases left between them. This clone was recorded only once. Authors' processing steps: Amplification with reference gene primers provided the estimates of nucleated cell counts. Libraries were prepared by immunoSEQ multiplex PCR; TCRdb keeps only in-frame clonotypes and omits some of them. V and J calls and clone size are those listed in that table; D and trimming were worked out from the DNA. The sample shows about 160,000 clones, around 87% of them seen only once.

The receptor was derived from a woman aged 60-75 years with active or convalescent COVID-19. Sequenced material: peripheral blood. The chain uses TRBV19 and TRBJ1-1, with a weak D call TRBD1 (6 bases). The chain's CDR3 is CASSMVRGETEAFF. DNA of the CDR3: TGTGCCAGTAGTATGGTCAGGGGTGAAACTGAAGCTTTCTTT.